These T cell receptor beta chains were read from a single sample in a study of cytomegalovirus exposure and HLA in healthy donors. TCRdb keeps only in-frame clones here, not all; method: immunoSEQ multiplex PCR. The specimen's table records just over 200,000 clones. Sequenced input: PBMCs. The receptors here all came from a girl aged 2 to 10 in good health and CMV-seropositive. The CDR3 runs from the conserved cysteine through the conserved F or W. D genes are given only for firm matches.

V	D	J	CDR3	DNA
TRBV5-1	.	TRBJ2-1	CASSVGGVPSNEQFF	TGCGCCAGCTCAGTCGGCGGGGTGCCTTCCAATGAGCAGTTCTTC
TRBV12-2	.	TRBJ2-2	CASRWPSGRAFGELFF	TGTGCAAGTCGCTGGCCTAGCGGGAGGGCCTTCGGGGAGCTGTTTTTT
TRBV2	.	TRBJ2-7	CASSEYYEQYF	TGTGCCAGCAGTGAGTACTACGAGCAGTACTTC
TRBV28	.	TRBJ1-1	CASRPGQREAFF	TGTGCCAGCAGGCCTGGACAACGGGAAGCTTTCTTT
TRBV6-5	.	TRBJ1-4	CASSYRGVGNEKLFF	TGTGCCAGCAGTTACCGCGGGGTCGGTAATGAAAAACTGTTTTTT
TRBV7-7	TRBD1	TRBJ2-2	CARTRNVNRDRGPQGRGELFF	TGTGCCAGGACGCGAAACGTAAACCGGGACAGGGGGCCCCAGGGGCGCGGGGAGCTGTTTTTT
TRBV2	TRBD1	TRBJ1-2	CASRGTGTDGYTF	TGTGCCAGCAGGGGGACAGGGACCGATGGCTACACCTTC
TRBV5-1	.	TRBJ1-3	CASSWKPRTGSGNTIYF	TGCGCCAGCAGCTGGAAACCTCGGACGGGGTCTGGAAACACCATATATTTT
TRBV14	TRBD2	TRBJ2-1	CASSQGGLAAIGQFF	TGTGCCAGCAGCCAAGGGGGACTAGCTGCTATCGGGCAGTTCTTC
TRBV10-1	.	TRBJ1-1	CASSESRGRNTEAFF	TGCGCCAGCAGTGAGTCGAGAGGGAGGAACACTGAAGCTTTCTTT
TRBV27	.	TRBJ2-7	CASSLRGSLYEQYF	TGTGCCAGCAGTTTAAGGGGGAGTCTTTACGAGCAGTACTTC
TRBV10-2	.	TRBJ1-4	CASSARNVEKLFF	TGCGCCAGCAGTGCCAGGAATGTGGAAAAACTGTTTTTT
TRBV10-3	.	TRBJ2-3	CAISSIVTDTQYF	TGTGCCATCAGTTCCATAGTCACAGATACGCAGTATTTT
TRBV28	.	TRBJ2-7	CASSLLRGIGLEQYF	TGTGCCAGCAGTTTATTACGAGGGATTGGGCTCGAGCAGTACTTC
TRBV11-2	.	TRBJ1-2	CASSNTADYGYTF	TGTGCCAGCAGCAATACAGCGGATTATGGCTACACCTTC
TRBV29-1	TRBD2	TRBJ2-1	CSVSRWREPSEQFF	TGCAGCGTTTCCCGTTGGCGGGAGCCAAGTGAGCAGTTCTTC
TRBV5-1	TRBD2	TRBJ2-7	CASSLGLAVDEQYF	TGCGCCAGCAGCCTAGGACTAGCGGTTGACGAGCAGTACTTC
TRBV6-5	TRBD1	TRBJ2-7	CATQQGFGYEQYF	TGTGCCACTCAACAGGGGTTCGGCTACGAGCAGTACTTC
TRBV27	TRBD1	TRBJ1-6	CASSWTGRSPLHF	TGTGCCAGCAGCTGGACAGGTCGATCACCCCTCCACTTT
TRBV7-8	TRBD1	TRBJ1-2	CASSLARGQGEYYGYTF	TGTGCCAGCAGCTTAGCGAGGGGACAGGGGGAATACTATGGCTACACCTTC
TRBV7-9	TRBD1	TRBJ2-7	CASSLDFTGTGNEQYF	TGTGCCAGCAGCCTCGACTTCACCGGGACAGGGAACGAGCAGTACTTC
TRBV19	TRBD1	TRBJ2-3	CASSSGTGGPDTQYF	TGTGCCAGTAGTTCCGGGACAGGGGGCCCAGATACGCAGTATTTT
TRBV5-5	.	TRBJ2-1	CASSPGTEQFF	TGTGCCAGCAGCCCCGGGACAGAGCAGTTCTTC
TRBV7-9	TRBD1	TRBJ1-2	CASSRGTGGAGGYTF	TGTGCCAGCAGCCGCGGGACAGGGGGCGCTGGGGGCTACACCTTC
TRBV27	TRBD2	TRBJ2-1	CASSQGTSGSSGEQFF	TGTGCCAGCAGTCAAGGGACTAGCGGGAGTTCGGGTGAGCAGTTCTTC
TRBV5-1	.	TRBJ1-1	CASSSQGWDTEAFF	TGCGCCAGCAGCTCGCAGGGGTGGGACACTGAAGCTTTCTTT
TRBV15	TRBD2	TRBJ2-5	CATSGTSPSETQYF	TGTGCCACCTCCGGGACTAGCCCTTCAGAGACCCAGTACTTC
TRBV6-1	.	TRBJ2-1	CASIQSLAGYNEQFF	TGTGCCAGCATTCAAAGTCTAGCCGGATACAATGAGCAGTTCTTC
TRBV5-1	.	TRBJ2-6	CASSLLTGEDRSGANVLTF	TGCGCCAGCAGCTTGTTGACAGGCGAAGACCGCTCTGGGGCCAACGTCCTGACTTTC
TRBV5-1	TRBD1	TRBJ1-1	CASSERQGKEAFF	TGCGCCAGCAGCGAACGACAGGGAAAGGAAGCTTTCTTT
TRBV2	.	TRBJ2-1	CASSEARGQSSYNEQFF	TGTGCCAGCAGTGAAGCGCGGGGTCAAAGCTCCTACAATGAGCAGTTCTTC